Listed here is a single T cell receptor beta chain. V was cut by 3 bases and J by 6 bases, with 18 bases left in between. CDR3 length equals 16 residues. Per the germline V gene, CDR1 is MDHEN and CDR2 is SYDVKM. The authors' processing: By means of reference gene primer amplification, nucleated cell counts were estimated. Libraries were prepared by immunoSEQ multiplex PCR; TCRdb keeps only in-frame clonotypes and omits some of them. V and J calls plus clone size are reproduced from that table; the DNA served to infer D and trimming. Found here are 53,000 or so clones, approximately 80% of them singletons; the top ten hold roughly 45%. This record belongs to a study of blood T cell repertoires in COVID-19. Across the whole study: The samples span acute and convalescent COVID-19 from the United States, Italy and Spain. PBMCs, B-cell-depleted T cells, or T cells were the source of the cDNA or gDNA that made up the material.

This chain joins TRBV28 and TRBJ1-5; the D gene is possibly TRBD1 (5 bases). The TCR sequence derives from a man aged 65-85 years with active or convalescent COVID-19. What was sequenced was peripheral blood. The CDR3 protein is CASSFSNRGTGQPQHF. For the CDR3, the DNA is TGTGCCAGCAGTTTTTCCAATCGGGGGACCGGTCAGCCCCAGCATTTT.